This T cell receptor beta chain was sequenced in a study of T cell responses to AZD1222 COVID-19 vaccine. This clone was detected a few times. Its antigen is unknown. The study, taken as a whole, reports: Clonal diversity was possibly underestimated; the donors were predominantly white British and more often female.

Only in-frame clones appear in the TCRdb table, and some are missing; sequencing was by immunoSEQ multiplex PCR. The data contain about 170,000 clones, roughly 85% of them seen just once; the ten biggest clones take up around 0.99%. The V gene lost 0 bases and the J gene lost 6 bases, with 15 bases spanning the gap. Germline values: CDR1 SGDLS, CDR2 YYNGEE. The CDR3 extends over 15 amino acids. Sample: peripheral blood, taken 28 days after the second AZD1222 dose. The rearrangement uses TRBV9 and TRBJ1-2, with a tentative D call TRBD1 (5 bases). The receptor's source is an adult who received the AZD1222 COVID-19 vaccine. This CDR3 reads CASSVDGGWLDGYTF. As DNA, the CDR3 is TGTGCCAGCAGCGTAGACGGGGGGTGGTTGGATGGCTACACCTTC.